A single sample is the source of the 2 T cell receptor beta chains below, sequenced in a study of T-cell memory formation after mild COVID-19. One entry per CDR3 protein, called by TCRdb with MiXCR from the 5' RACE reads. The profile shows a few hundred thousand distinct CDR3 sequences, 15% to 20% of them singletons. What was sequenced was PBMCs or a T cell subset sorted from them (not recorded which). Receptors originate from a man younger than 35 who had mild COVID-19 (a few samples of this study predate the infection). Cell type and time point are not known.

The rearrangement joins TRBV9 to TRBJ1-4; D is unresolved. CDR1 SGDLS and CDR2 YYNGEE come from the germline V gene. The V end lost 5 bases, the J end lost 8 bases, and 16 bases lay between the germline ends. This CDR3 has 14 amino acids. CDR3 sequence: CASRRGSRGEKLFF. Here the CDR3 DNA reads TGTGCCAGCAGACGGGGAAGTCGTGGAGAAAAACTGTTTTTT.

This clonotype was counted many times. The chain uses TRBV5-1 and TRBJ1-2; D not resolved. Germline values: CDR1 SGHRS, CDR2 YFSETQ. CDR3 size: 13 residues. Trimming stripped 5 bases from V and 6 bases from J, with 14 bases between. In DNA, the CDR3 is TGCGCCAGCAGACCCAGTGTGGTGGATGGCTACACCTTC. It encodes CASRPSVVDGYTF.